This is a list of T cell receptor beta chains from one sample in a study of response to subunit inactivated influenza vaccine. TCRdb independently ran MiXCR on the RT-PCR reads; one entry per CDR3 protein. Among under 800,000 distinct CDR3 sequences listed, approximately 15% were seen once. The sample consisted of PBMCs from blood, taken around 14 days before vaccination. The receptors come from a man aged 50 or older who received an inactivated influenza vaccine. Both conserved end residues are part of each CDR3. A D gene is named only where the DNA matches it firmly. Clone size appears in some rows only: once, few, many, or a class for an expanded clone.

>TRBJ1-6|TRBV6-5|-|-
TGTGCCAGCAGTTTTTCTGTTGATTCACCCCTCCACTTT
CASSFSVDSPLHF
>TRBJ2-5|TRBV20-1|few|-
TGCAGTGCTAGGACGCGGCAGCGAGTAGAGACCCAGTACTTC
CSARTRQRVETQYF
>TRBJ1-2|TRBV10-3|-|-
TGTGCCATTTCTACTCAGGTCGCTAACTATGGCTACACCTTC
CAISTQVANYGYTF
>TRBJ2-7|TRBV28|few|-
TGTGCCAGCACACCCCACGGGGCAGGGTCCTACGAGCAGTACTTC
CASTPHGAGSYEQYF
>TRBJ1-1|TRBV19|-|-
TGTGCCAGTAGTTTGTCTCGGGGAGGGGGGGCTGAAGCTTTCTTT
CASSLSRGGGAEAFF
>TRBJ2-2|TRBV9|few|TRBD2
TGTGCCAGCAGCGTAGAGGGGACTAGATACACCGGGGAGCTGTTTTTT
CASSVEGTRYTGELFF
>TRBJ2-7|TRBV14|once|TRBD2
TGTGCCAGCAGCCGAACAACTAGCGGGAGCCCATACTACGAGCAGTACTTC
CASSRTTSGSPYYEQYF
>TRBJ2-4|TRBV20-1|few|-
TGCAGTGCTAGGAGGGCGACCGGCAAAAACATTCAGTACTTC
CSARRATGKNIQYF
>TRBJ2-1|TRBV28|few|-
TGTGCCAGCAGGGGGCAGAGGGGCAATGAGCAGTTCTTC
CASRGQRGNEQFF
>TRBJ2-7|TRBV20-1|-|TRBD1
TGCAGTGTCCTCGCCGGCCAGGGGGCCTACGAGCAGTACTTC
CSVLAGQGAYEQYF
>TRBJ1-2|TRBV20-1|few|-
TGCAGTGCTACAGGGAAAGGCTACACCTTC
CSATGKGYTF
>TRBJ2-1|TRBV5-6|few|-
TGTGCCAGCAGTATCGGAGGGAGTTACAATGAGCAGTTCTTC
CASSIGGSYNEQFF
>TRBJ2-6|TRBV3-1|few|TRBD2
TGTGCCAGCAGCCAAGAAGGACTAGCGGGGTCTGGGGCCAACGTCCTGACTTTC
CASSQEGLAGSGANVLTF
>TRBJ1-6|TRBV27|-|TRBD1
TGTGCCAGTAGACCTGACAGGGTTTCACCCCTCCACTTT
CASRPDRVSPLHF
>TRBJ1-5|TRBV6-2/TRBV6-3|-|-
TGTGCCAGCAGTACATCACAGGGTCTTACCAATCAGCCCCAGCATTTT
CASSTSQGLTNQPQHF
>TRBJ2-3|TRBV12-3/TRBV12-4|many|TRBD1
TGTGCCAGCAGTCACCGAGGGACAGTAATGACAGATACGCAGTATTTT
CASSHRGTVMTDTQYF
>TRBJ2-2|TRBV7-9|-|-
TGTGCCAGTCTATCTCGGGTCGGGGAGCTGTTTTTT
CASLSRVGELFF
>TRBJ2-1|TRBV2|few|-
TGTGCCAGCAGTTCCCGGGCCTACAATGAGCAGTTCTTC
CASSSRAYNEQFF
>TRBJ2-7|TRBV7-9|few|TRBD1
TGTGCCAGCAGCTCGCGGACAGGGGGCCTATACGAGCAGTACTTC
CASSSRTGGLYEQYF
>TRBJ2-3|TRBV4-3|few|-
TGCGCCAGCAGCCCGTATAAAGGCGGCGCAGATACGCAGTATTTT
CASSPYKGGADTQYF
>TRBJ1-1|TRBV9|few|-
TGTGCCAGCAGCGTAATCCCGGGGGTGAACACTGAAGCTTTCTTT
CASSVIPGVNTEAFF
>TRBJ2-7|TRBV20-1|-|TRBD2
TGCCGACTAGCGGGAGAGTACGAGCAGTACTTC
CRLAGEYEQYF
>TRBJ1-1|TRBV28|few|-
TGTGCCAGCAGTCGGACCTGGGAGAACACTGAAGCTTTCTTT
CASSRTWENTEAFF